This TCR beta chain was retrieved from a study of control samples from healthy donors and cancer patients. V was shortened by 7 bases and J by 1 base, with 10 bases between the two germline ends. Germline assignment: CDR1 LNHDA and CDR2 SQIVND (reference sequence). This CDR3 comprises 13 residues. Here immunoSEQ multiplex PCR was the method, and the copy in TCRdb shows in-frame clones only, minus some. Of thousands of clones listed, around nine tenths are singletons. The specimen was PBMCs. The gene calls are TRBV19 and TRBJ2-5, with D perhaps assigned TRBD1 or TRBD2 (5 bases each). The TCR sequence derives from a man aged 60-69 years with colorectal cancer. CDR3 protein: CASIQRGQETQYF. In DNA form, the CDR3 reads TGTGCCAGTATCCAGAGGGGCCAAGAGACCCAGTACTTC.